This record concerns one T cell receptor beta chain sequence. This sample was included in a study of blood T cells in healthy people across ages. Sample-barcoded 5' priming and a J-beta primer mix drove a second PCR of roughly 7 to 11 cycles. Each CDR3 protein is one row after TCRdb ran MiXCR on the 5' RACE reads. The data hold about 1 million distinct CDR3 sequences, with 35% to 55% observed a single time. V lost 4 bases and J lost 4; bases outside the gene matches: 8. CDR1 SGDLS and CDR2 YYNGEE come from the germline V gene. CDR3 length: 15 amino acids. The chain has TRBV9 and TRBJ2-1; TRBD2 matches at 7 bases. The sequenced sample was blood. This TCR derives from a woman aged 55-75 years in good health. The CDR3 reads CASSPTELAYNEQFF. CDR3 coding DNA: TGTGCCAGCAGCCCAACGGAACTAGCGTACAATGAGCAGTTCTTC.